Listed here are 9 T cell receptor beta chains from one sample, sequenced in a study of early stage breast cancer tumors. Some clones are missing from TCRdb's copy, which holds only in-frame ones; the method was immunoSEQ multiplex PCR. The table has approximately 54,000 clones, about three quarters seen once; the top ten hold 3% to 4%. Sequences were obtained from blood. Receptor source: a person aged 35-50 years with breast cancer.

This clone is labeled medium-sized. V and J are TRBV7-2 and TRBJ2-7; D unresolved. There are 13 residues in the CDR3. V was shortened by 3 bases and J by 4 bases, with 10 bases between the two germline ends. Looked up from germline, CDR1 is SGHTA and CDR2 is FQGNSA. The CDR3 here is CASSFHLVYEQYF. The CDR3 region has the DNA TGTGCCAGCAGCTTTCATCTGGTATACGAGCAGTACTTC.

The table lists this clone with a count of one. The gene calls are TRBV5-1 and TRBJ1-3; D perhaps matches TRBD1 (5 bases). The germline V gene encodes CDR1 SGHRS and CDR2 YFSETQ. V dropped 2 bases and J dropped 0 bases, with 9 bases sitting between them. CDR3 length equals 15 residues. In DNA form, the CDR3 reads TGCGCCAGCAGCTTAGCGGGGACCTCTGGAAACACCATATATTTT. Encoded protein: CASSLAGTSGNTIYF. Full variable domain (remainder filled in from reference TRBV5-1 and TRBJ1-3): KAGVTQTPRYLIKTRGQQVTLSCSPISGHRSVSWYQQTPGQGLQFLFEYFSETQRNKGNFPGRFSGRQFSNSRSEMNVSTLELGDSALYLCASSLAGTSGNTIYFGEGSWLTVV.

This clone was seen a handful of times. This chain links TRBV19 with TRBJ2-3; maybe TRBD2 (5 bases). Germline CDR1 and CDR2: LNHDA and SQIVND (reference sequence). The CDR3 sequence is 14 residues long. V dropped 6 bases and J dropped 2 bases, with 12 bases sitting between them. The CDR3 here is CASRAGIHTDTQYF. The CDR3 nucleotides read TGTGCCAGTAGGGCCGGGATACACACAGATACGCAGTATTTT.

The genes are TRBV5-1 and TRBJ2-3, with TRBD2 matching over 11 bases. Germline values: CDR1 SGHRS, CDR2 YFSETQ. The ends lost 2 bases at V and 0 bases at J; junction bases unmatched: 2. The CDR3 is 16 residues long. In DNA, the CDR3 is TGCGCCAGCAGCTTTAGGACTAGCGGGAGCACAGATACGCAGTATTTT. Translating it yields CASSFRTSGSTDTQYF.

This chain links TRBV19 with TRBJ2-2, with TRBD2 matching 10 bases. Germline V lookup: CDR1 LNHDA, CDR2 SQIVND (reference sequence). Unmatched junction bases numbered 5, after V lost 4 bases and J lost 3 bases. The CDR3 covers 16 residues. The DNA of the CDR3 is TGTGCCAGTAGTACTAGCGGGAGAACTGACACCGGGGAGCTGTTTTTT. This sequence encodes CASSTSGRTDTGELFF.

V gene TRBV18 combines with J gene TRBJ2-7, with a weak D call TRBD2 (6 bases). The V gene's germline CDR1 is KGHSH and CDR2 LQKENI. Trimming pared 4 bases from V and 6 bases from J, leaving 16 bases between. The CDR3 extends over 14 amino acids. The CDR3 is CASSLTGVNREQYF. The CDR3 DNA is TGTGCCAGCTCACTCACGGGAGTCAACCGCGAGCAGTACTTC.

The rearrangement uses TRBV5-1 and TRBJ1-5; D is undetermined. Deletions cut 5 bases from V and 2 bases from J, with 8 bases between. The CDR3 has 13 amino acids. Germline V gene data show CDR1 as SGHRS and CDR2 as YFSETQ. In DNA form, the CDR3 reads TGCGCCAGCAGAGCTAGCGGCAATCAGCCCCAGCATTTT. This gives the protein CASRASGNQPQHF. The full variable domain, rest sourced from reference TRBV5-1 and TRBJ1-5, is KAGVTQTPRYLIKTRGQQVTLSCSPISGHRSVSWYQQTPGQGLQFLFEYFSETQRNKGNFPGRFSGRQFSNSRSEMNVSTLELGDSALYLCASRASGNQPQHFGDGTRLSIL.

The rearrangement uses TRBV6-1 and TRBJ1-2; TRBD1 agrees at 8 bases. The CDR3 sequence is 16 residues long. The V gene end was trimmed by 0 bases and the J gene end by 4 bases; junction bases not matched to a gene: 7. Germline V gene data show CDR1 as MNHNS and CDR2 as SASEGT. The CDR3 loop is CASSEAQDRVGYGYTF. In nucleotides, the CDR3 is TGTGCCAGCAGTGAAGCGCAGGACAGGGTGGGCTATGGCTACACCTTC.

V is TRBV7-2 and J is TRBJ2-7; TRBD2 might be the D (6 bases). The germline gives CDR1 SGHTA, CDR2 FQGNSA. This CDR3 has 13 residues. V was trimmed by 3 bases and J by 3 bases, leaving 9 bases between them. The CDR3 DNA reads TGTGCCAGCAGCTTGGGGGGTTTCTACGAGCAGTACTTC. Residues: CASSLGGFYEQYF.